The sequence of this T cell receptor beta chain was determined in a study of blood T cells in healthy people across ages. General study results and limits: Naive T cell percentage by flow cytometry tracked strongly with beta diversity.

The use of a sample-barcoded 5' primer and a J-beta primer mix characterized a second PCR of about 6 to 11 cycles. TCRdb re-called the 5' RACE reads through MiXCR, storing one row per CDR3 protein. Counted here are over a million distinct CDR3 sequences, under 55% occurring once; the ten biggest clones make up 4%. As regards this clonotype: What it binds is not known.

This CDR3 spans 13 amino acids. V dropped 3 bases and J dropped 5 bases, with 13 bases sitting between them. The germline V gene encodes CDR1 SQVTM and CDR2 ANQGSEA. The V call is TRBV29-1, the J call TRBJ1-1; D not certain. Material: blood. This TCR derives from a woman between 18 and 29 years old in good health. CDR3 loop: CSVDLGFGTEAFF. For the CDR3, the DNA is TGCAGCGTTGATCTTGGCTTCGGAACTGAAGCTTTCTTT.